This TCR beta chain was profiled in a study of shared clonotypes between healthy human individuals. Regarding this clone: Its antigen remains unknown.

The junction had 8 bases not matched to a gene; V was cut back by 5 bases and J by 3 bases. Germline V gives CDR1 SGHRS, CDR2 YFSETQ. The CDR3 sequence is 14 residues long. Findings of the study overall: The study generally estimated greater richness for naive than memory subsets. Rarefaction revealed incomplete sorted-subset sequencing despite large depth.

Division of CD4+ cells produced a CD45RA+ naive subset and a CD45RA-negative memory subset. The data were produced by immunoSEQ multiplex PCR, yet TCRdb's version contains in-frame clones alone and is incomplete. The sample has 2,500,000 or so clones, around 92% seen once. This TCR came from a young man in good health. Some clones in this sample may be carry-over from other donors' samples. The sample comprised naive CD4+ T cells from PBMCs. Subset specified: CD45RA+ positively selected. This chain links TRBV5-1 with TRBJ2-7; 7 bases line up with TRBD2. The CDR3 spells CASRHSSGNYEQYF. As DNA, the CDR3 is TGCGCCAGCAGACACAGCAGCGGGAACTACGAGCAGTACTTC.